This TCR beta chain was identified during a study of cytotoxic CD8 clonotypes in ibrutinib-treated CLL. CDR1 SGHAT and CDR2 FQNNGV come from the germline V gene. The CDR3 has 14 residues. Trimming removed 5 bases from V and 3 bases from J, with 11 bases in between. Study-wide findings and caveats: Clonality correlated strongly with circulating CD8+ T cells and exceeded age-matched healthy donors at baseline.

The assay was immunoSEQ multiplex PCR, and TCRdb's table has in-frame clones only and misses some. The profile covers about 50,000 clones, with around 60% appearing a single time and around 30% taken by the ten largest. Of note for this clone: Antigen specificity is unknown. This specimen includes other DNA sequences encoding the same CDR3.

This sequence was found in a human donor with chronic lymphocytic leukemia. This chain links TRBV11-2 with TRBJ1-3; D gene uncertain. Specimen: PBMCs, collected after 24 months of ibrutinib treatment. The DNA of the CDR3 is TGTGCCAGCAGCCCCGCGGTAGGTGGAAACACCATATATTTT. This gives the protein CASSPAVGGNTIYF.